Following are 5 T cell receptor beta chains from one sample sequenced in a study of cytomegalovirus exposure and HLA in healthy donors. Measured with immunoSEQ multiplex PCR; TCRdb has only the in-frame clones, and not every one. The data contain fewer than 200,000 clones, around 92% of them singletons. Sequenced sample: PBMCs. Source of these receptors: a woman aged 18-35 years in good health and CMV-seropositive.

The rearrangement uses TRBV7-9 and TRBJ1-1; D uncertain. Trimming removed 2 bases at V and 0 bases at J, with 19 bases between. The CDR3 is 18 residues long. Germline V CDR1 and CDR2: SEHNR, FQNEAQ (reference sequence). For the CDR3, the DNA is TGTGCCAGCAGCTTAATTGGTAGAGACTCATCCATGAACACTGAAGCTTTCTTT. Amino acid sequence: CASSLIGRDSSMNTEAFF.

J is TRBJ2-7 and V is TRBV19, with a tentative D call TRBD2 (5 bases). The germline V and J ends were trimmed by 8 bases and 0 bases, with 11 bases remaining between them. The germline V gene has CDR1 LNHDA and CDR2 SQIVND (reference sequence). The CDR3 has 13 residues. CDR3 residues: CASHGEFSYEQYF. The CDR3 nucleotides are TGTGCCAGTCACGGGGAGTTCTCCTACGAGCAGTACTTC.

The chain recombines TRBV27 with TRBJ2-7, with D hard to call. Trimming removed 8 bases at V and 0 bases at J, with 14 bases between. CDR3 size: 14 residues. Looked up from germline, CDR1 is MNHEY and CDR2 is SMNVEV (reference sequence). The CDR3 here is CASWSDPSSYEQYF. The DNA for the CDR3 is TGTGCCAGCTGGTCAGACCCTAGCTCCTACGAGCAGTACTTC.

This sequence joins TRBV11-3 and TRBJ1-1; D not certain. The CDR3 length is 15 residues. With 7 bases removed from V and 1 base from J, the gap between germline ends came to 16 bases. The germline gives CDR1 SGHNT, CDR2 YENEEA. As DNA, the CDR3 is TGTGCCAGCACCCTGGGTCGAGGGTCGAACACTGAAGCTTTCTTT. This sequence encodes CASTLGRGSNTEAFF.

This chain uses TRBV5-4 with TRBJ1-2, with D maybe TRBD1 (6 bases). V shed 4 bases and J shed 11 bases, with 12 bases lying between them. The germline V gene encodes CDR1 SGHNT and CDR2 YYREEE (reference sequence). The CDR3 contains 11 residues. DNA for the CDR3: TGTGCCAGCAGCGCCTGGGACACATACACCTTC. This gives the protein CASSAWDTYTF. The full variable domain, completed using reference TRBV5-4 and TRBJ1-2, is ETGVTQSPTHLIKTRGQQVTLRCSSQSGHNTVSWYQQALGQGPQFIFQYYREEENGRGNFPPRFSGLQFPNYSSELNVNALELDDSALYLCASSAWDTYTFGSGTRLTVV.